The 31 T cell receptor beta chains in this list originate from one sample, sequenced in a study of T cell repertoires in cytomegalovirus infection (dated by TCRdb to the late 2010s). Sequencing relied on an Illumina HiSeq 1500. The public reads were reprocessed in TCRdb via fastp at Q25 and MiXCR, keeping in-frame beta chains. Every CDR3 protein is listed once, alongside the most common genes and DNA of its rows. The sample profile shows about 920,000 distinct CDR3 sequences; approximately 31% of them were found once. Of the sample, over 10% falls within the top ten clones. This specimen's treatment or condition label, per the study, means: in vitro stimulation with specific CMV peptide epitopes to enrich CMV-specific T cells. These receptors have no identified antigens. The source was cultured CD8+ T cells from PBMCs, collected from culture after CMV antigen stimulation. The receptors derive from a human donor in good health (CMV status not recorded). Some clones in this sample may be carry-over from other donors' samples.

This clonotype was seen a handful of times. The rearrangement uses TRBV12-5 and TRBJ2-1, with TRBD2 matching 11 bases. The CDR3 runs 17 residues. Germline V CDR1 and CDR2: LGHNT, FRNRAP. Unmatched junction bases numbered 4, after V lost 3 bases and J lost 0 bases. The CDR3 DNA reads as TGTGCTAGTGGTTTCGGGACTAGCGGAAGCTCCTACAATGAGCAGTTCTTC. It encodes CASGFGTSGSSYNEQFF.

This clonotype has only a few counts. V usage is TRBV2 and J usage is TRBJ1-5; maybe TRBD1 (5 bases). The CDR3 is 15 amino acids. Between the trimmed V and J ends, which lost 8 bases and 2 bases, there was a span of 16 bases. Germline V gene data show CDR1 as SNHLY and CDR2 as FYNNEI. The CDR3 spells CASAGGGWGNQPQHF. The DNA of the CDR3 is TGTGCCAGCGCCGGGGGGGGTTGGGGCAATCAGCCCCAGCATTTT.

Ten or more counts support this clonotype. The chain employs TRBV7-8 and TRBJ2-5, with a tentative D call TRBD2 (6 bases). CDR1 is SGHVS, CDR2 FQNEAQ, per germline. V dropped 3 bases and J dropped 4 bases, with 12 bases sitting between them. The CDR3 extends over 14 amino acids. In nucleotides, the CDR3 is TGTGCCAGCAGCTTCCAACTAGCCCTAGAGACCCAGTACTTC. Amino acids: CASSFQLALETQYF.

This clonotype showed up just a few times. The rearrangement links TRBV12-3 or TRBV12-4 to TRBJ1-4; D is undetermined. V dropped 1 base and J dropped 4 bases, with 7 bases sitting between them. This CDR3 has 14 amino acids. The CDR3 region has the DNA TGTGCCAGCAGTTTAGACAGTCTTAATGAAAAACTGTTTTTT. It translates to CASSLDSLNEKLFF.

The chain is built from TRBV27 and TRBJ2-1; 11 bases fit TRBD2. Germline V gene data show CDR1 as MNHEY and CDR2 as SMNVEV (reference sequence). V shed 0 bases, J shed 4 bases, and the junction held 5 bases outside the gene matches. There are 17 residues in the CDR3. The CDR3 DNA sequence: TGTGCCAGCAGTTTATCTCTAGCGGGGGGTCCTTACAATGAGCAGTTCTTC. Encoded protein: CASSLSLAGGPYNEQFF.

The chain carries TRBV12-3 or TRBV12-4 and TRBJ2-3, with D perhaps TRBD1 (5 bases). V was trimmed by 5 bases and J by 4 bases, leaving 13 bases between them. The CDR3 contains 14 residues. In nucleotides, the CDR3 is TGTGCCAGCAGTAGGACAATTGTTTCAGATACGCAGTATTTT. As protein: CASSRTIVSDTQYF.

V and J are TRBV9 and TRBJ2-1; TRBD1 matches at 7 bases. Trimming cost V 0 bases and J 6 bases; bases outside gene matches: 3. The CDR3 extends over 14 amino acids. Germline V gene data show CDR1 as SGDLS and CDR2 as YYNGEE. Here the CDR3 reads CASSVDPGGNEQFF. DNA for the CDR3: TGTGCCAGCAGCGTAGATCCAGGGGGCAATGAGCAGTTCTTC. The variable domain in full, with the rest retrieved from reference TRBV9 and TRBJ2-1, is DSGVTQTPKHLITATGQRVTLRCSPRSGDLSVYWYQQSLDQGLQFLIQYYNGEERAKGNILERFSAQQFPDLHSELNLSSLELGDSALYFCASSVDPGGNEQFFGPGTRLTVL.

This clonotype came up many times. The chain carries TRBV12-3 or TRBV12-4 and TRBJ1-5; 9 bases line up with TRBD1. V gave up 4 bases and J gave up 6 bases; unmatched junction bases: 7. This CDR3 contains 15 residues. CDR3 bases: TGTGCCAGCAGTTGGGACAGGGAGTTCGGTCAGCCCCAGCATTTT. Amino acid sequence: CASSWDREFGQPQHF.

This clonotype was found a few times. The genes are TRBV6-6 and TRBJ1-2, with 10 bases identical to TRBD1. The CDR3 loop spans 14 amino acids. Trimming cost V 0 bases and J 9 bases; bases outside gene matches: 4. The germline gives CDR1 MNHNY, CDR2 SVGAGI (reference sequence). CDR3 DNA sequence: TGTGCCAGCAGTTACTCGGGACAGGGGCCGAGCTACACCTTC. Its protein product is CASSYSGQGPSYTF.

J is TRBJ2-7 and V is TRBV6-1, with D possibly being TRBD1 (6 bases). The V end lost 11 bases, the J end lost 1 base, and 12 bases lay between the germline ends. Germline CDR1 is MNHNS and CDR2 is SASEGT. The CDR3 totals 12 residues. This CDR3 reads CAARDRSYEQYV. CDR3 DNA: TGTGCCGCGCGTGACAGGTCCTACGAGCAGTACGTC.

This clonotype was counted ten times or more. The chain uses TRBV7-2 and TRBJ2-1, with 9 bases matching TRBD2. V lost 5 bases, J lost 2 bases, and 7 bases stayed unmatched. The CDR3 has 16 residues. CDR1 SGHTA and CDR2 FQGNSA come from the germline V gene. The CDR3 here is CASSLETSGTYNEQFF. Here the CDR3 DNA reads TGTGCCAGCAGCCTCGAGACTAGCGGAACCTACAATGAGCAGTTCTTC.

This clonotype was observed at least ten times. This chain uses TRBV12-3 or TRBV12-4 with TRBJ1-4; no clear D gene. This CDR3 is built from 17 residues. V gave up 4 bases and J gave up 6 bases, with 21 bases separating them. The DNA for the CDR3 is TGTGCCAGCAGTTCCTCGGGTGAGGCGGGGAGTTATGAAAAACTGTTTTTT. Translating gives CASSSSGEAGSYEKLFF.

This clonotype appeared a single time. One junction end does not reproduce the germline sequence, and a read error may be involved. The gene calls are TRBV11-3 and TRBJ2-1, with 13 bases that match TRBD2. The germline V gene has CDR1 SGHNT and CDR2 YENEEA. The CDR3 consists of 15 residues. The CDR3 here is CVSSSGTSGNDEQFF. The DNA of the CDR3 is TGTGTCAGCAGCTCGGGGACTAGCGGGAATGATGAGCAGTTCTTC.

The chain employs TRBV20-1 and TRBJ1-5; no reliable D call. The V gene lost 6 bases and the J gene lost 3 bases, with 15 bases spanning the gap. This CDR3 comprises 14 residues. The germline V gene has CDR1 DFQATT and CDR2 SNEGSKA (reference sequence). CDR3 amino acids: CSAEMDGVNQPQHF. Written as DNA, the CDR3 is TGCAGTGCAGAAATGGACGGAGTCAATCAGCCCCAGCATTTT.

This sequence joins TRBV4-3 and TRBJ2-3, with 8 positions matching TRBD2. This CDR3 is built from 18 residues. CDR1 and CDR2 (germline): LGHNA, YSLEER. V was pared by 0 bases and J by 2 bases, with 10 bases of the junction left unmatched. The CDR3 sequence: CASSQEGTGGPHTDTQYF. DNA for the CDR3: TGCGCCAGCAGCCAAGAGGGGACGGGGGGGCCCCACACAGATACGCAGTATTTT.

V is TRBV6-2 or TRBV6-3 and J is TRBJ2-7; 8 bases agree with TRBD2. V lost 8 bases, J lost 1 base, and 10 bases stayed unmatched. CDR3 size: 15 residues. Per the germline V gene, CDR1 is MNHEY and CDR2 is SVGEGT. In DNA form, the CDR3 reads TGTGCCAGCGAACACGAGCGGGGGTCTTCCTACGAGCAGTACTTC. Translating gives CASEHERGSSYEQYF.

Note on this clonotype: The junction departs from germline at one end; a sequencing error may be responsible. The gene calls are TRBV7-6 and TRBJ2-1, with TRBD2 as a possible D gene (5 bases). Germline V gene sequence: CDR1 SGHVS, CDR2 FNYEAQ. The length of the CDR3 is 18 residues. The CDR3 here is CASSLGPADSSSYNEQFF. Written as DNA, the CDR3 is TGTGCTAGCAGCTTAGGCCCCGCGGACTCGAGCTCCTACAATGAGCAGTTCTTC.

This clonotype turned up a few times. The rearrangement uses TRBV5-6 and TRBJ2-7; D perhaps matches TRBD2 (6 bases). Germline CDR1 SGHDT, CDR2 YYEEEE. The ends were cut back, 0 bases at V and 3 bases at J, with 10 bases in the middle. The CDR3 runs 14 residues. The CDR3 loop is CASSLGAGGYEQYV. CDR3 DNA: TGTGCCAGCAGCTTGGGCGCCGGGGGCTACGAGCAGTACGTC.

The chain joins TRBV28 to TRBJ2-7; D is perhaps TRBD1 (6 bases). Germline lookup yields CDR1 MDHEN and CDR2 SYDVKM. The CDR3 has 14 residues. V lost 5 bases and J lost 3, with 14 bases in between. CDR3 DNA: TGTGCCAGCAGTAGATCGGGACACCTCTACGAGCAGTACGTC. This gives the protein CASSRSGHLYEQYV.

DNA of the CDR3: TGTGCCAGCTTGGCCCCGGCGGGGCCTGAAGCTTTCTTT. Its protein is CASLAPAGPEAFF. V is TRBV6-2 or TRBV6-3 and J is TRBJ1-1; D may be TRBD1 (5 bases). Trimming left V 8 bases short and J 6 bases short, with 16 bases between. The CDR3 consists of 13 residues. Germline CDR1 reads MNHEY; CDR2 reads SVGEGT.

The sample holds a few counts of this clonotype. This rearrangement joins TRBV7-9 to TRBJ2-7; 9 bases map to TRBD2. J lost 2 bases, V lost 4 bases, and 6 bases had no gene match. This CDR3 is 15 amino acids long. Germline CDR1 reads SEHNR; CDR2 reads FQNEAQ (reference sequence). DNA for the CDR3: TGTGCCAGCAGCTCTACTAGCGGGTCCACCTACGAGCAGTACTTC. It specifies CASSSTSGSTYEQYF.

The chain links TRBV20-1 to TRBJ2-7; no firm D call. CDR3 length: 13 amino acids. Germline CDR1 is DFQATT and CDR2 is SNEGSKA (reference sequence). V was cut by 3 bases and J by 4 bases, with 13 bases left in between. The CDR3 sequence: CSARSTERYEQYF. As DNA, the CDR3 is TGCAGTGCTAGGTCCACAGAACGGTACGAGCAGTACTTC.

This clonotype appeared a few times. The V and J genes are TRBV27 and TRBJ2-1, with 9 bases identical to TRBD1. The trim removed 5 bases at V and 5 bases at J, leaving 7 bases unmatched. This CDR3 spans 15 amino acids. The V gene's germline CDR1 is MNHEY and CDR2 SMNVEV (reference sequence). CDR3 sequence reads: CASSHQTGGHNEQFF. CDR3 nucleotide sequence: TGTGCCAGCAGTCATCAGACAGGGGGGCACAATGAGCAGTTCTTC.

V usage is TRBV11-2 and J usage is TRBJ2-1; maybe TRBD2 (6 bases). Trimming removed 3 bases from V and 6 bases from J, with 15 bases in between. CDR1 and CDR2 from the germline V gene are SGHAT and FQNNGV. This CDR3 comprises 15 residues. This CDR3 is CASSLSGGVGNEQFF. The CDR3 nucleotides are TGTGCCAGCAGCTTGTCCGGGGGTGTCGGCAATGAGCAGTTCTTC.

This clonotype has a handful of counts. The chain uses TRBV2 and TRBJ1-5, with no clear D. V lost 4 bases to trimming and J lost 0 bases, with 7 bases between them. The CDR3 extends over 14 amino acids. Looked up from germline, CDR1 is SNHLY and CDR2 is FYNNEI. The CDR3 loop is CASSGSPSNQPQHF. The CDR3, as DNA: TGTGCCAGCAGTGGGTCCCCTAGCAATCAGCCCCAGCATTTT. Supplemented by reference TRBV2 and TRBJ1-5, the full variable domain reads EPEVTQTPSHQVTQMGQEVILRCVPISNHLYFYWYRQILGQKVEFLVSFYNNEISEKSEIFDDQFSVERPDGSNFTLKIRSTKLEDSAMYFCASSGSPSNQPQHFGDGTRLSIL.

This clonotype appeared many times. This chain links TRBV12-3 or TRBV12-4 with TRBJ2-7; D unresolved. The CDR3 is 15 residues long. Between the trimmed V and J ends, which lost 4 bases and 2 bases, there was a span of 15 bases. This CDR3 reads CASSSPESSAYEQYF. In DNA form, the CDR3 reads TGTGCCAGCAGTTCTCCGGAGAGCAGCGCCTACGAGCAGTACTTC.

This clonotype has just a few counts. The chain couples TRBV6-2 or TRBV6-3 to TRBJ2-7; D is perhaps TRBD1 or TRBD2 (6 bases each). CDR1 is MNHEY and CDR2 is SVGEGT in the germline V gene. There are 14 residues in the CDR3. Trimming cost V 1 base and J 5 bases, with 12 bases left between them. CDR3 residues: CASSYYPGADEQYV. Here the CDR3 DNA reads TGTGCCAGCAGTTACTACCCGGGGGCGGACGAGCAGTACGTC.

This chain joins TRBV7-6 and TRBJ2-7; 10 bases line up with TRBD1. With 5 bases clipped from V and 6 bases from J, the junction kept 10 bases outside the gene matches. The CDR3 is 15 residues long. CDR1 is SGHVS and CDR2 is FNYEAQ in the germline V gene. The CDR3, as DNA: TGTGCCAGCAGCCCTTCCGGACAGGGGGTACCCGAGCAGTACGTC. Translation: CASSPSGQGVPEQYV.

The table lists this clonotype with a count of one. The rearrangement uses TRBV20-1 and TRBJ2-7; 10 bases are shared with TRBD1. The CDR3 runs 14 residues. Germline V gene lookup returns CDR1 DFQATT and CDR2 SNEGSKA (reference sequence). The junction had 9 bases not matched to a gene; V was cut back by 5 bases and J by 5 bases. This CDR3 reads CSAPTGGQGDEQYF. CDR3 coding DNA: TGCAGTGCTCCGACGGGCGGACAGGGGGACGAGCAGTACTTC.

The CDR3, as DNA: TGTGCCAGCAGCCCCCGGGACAGGGGGATTACCGGGGAGCTGTTTTTT. Residues: CASSPRDRGITGELFF. V gene TRBV7-6 combines with J gene TRBJ2-2; TRBD1 aligns across 11 bases. CDR3 length: 16 amino acids. CDR1 is SGHVS, CDR2 FNYEAQ, per germline. The trim removed 5 bases at V and 5 bases at J, leaving 7 bases unmatched.

This clonotype was observed a handful of times. This sequence joins TRBV12-3 or TRBV12-4 and TRBJ1-1; D not resolved. The CDR3 spans 16 residues. V shed 4 bases and J shed 0 bases, with 15 bases lying between them. DNA of the CDR3: TGTGCCAGCAGTTACACCCTCTCAAGCATGAACACTGAAGCTTTCTTT. Translation gives CASSYTLSSMNTEAFF.